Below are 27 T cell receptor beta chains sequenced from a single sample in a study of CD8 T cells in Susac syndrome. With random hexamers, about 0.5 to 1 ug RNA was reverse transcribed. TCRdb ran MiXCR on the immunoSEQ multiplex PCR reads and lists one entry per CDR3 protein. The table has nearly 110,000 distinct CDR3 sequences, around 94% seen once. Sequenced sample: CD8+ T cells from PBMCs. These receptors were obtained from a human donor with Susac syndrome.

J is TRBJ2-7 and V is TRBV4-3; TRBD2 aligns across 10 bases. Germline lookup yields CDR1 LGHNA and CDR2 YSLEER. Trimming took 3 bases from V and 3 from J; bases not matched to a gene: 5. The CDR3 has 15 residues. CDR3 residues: CASSQQAGGFYEQYF. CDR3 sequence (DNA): TGCGCCAGCAGCCAGCAAGCGGGGGGGTTCTACGAGCAGTACTTC.

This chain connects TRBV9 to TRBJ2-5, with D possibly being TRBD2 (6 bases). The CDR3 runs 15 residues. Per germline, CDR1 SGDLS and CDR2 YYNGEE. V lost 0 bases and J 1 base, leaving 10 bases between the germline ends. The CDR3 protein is CASSVADGSQETQYF. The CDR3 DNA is TGTGCCAGCAGCGTAGCAGACGGGAGCCAAGAGACCCAGTACTTC. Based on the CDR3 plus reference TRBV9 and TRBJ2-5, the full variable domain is DSGVTQTPKHLITATGQRVTLRCSPRSGDLSVYWYQQSLDQGLQFLIQYYNGEERAKGNILERFSAQQFPDLHSELNLSSLELGDSALYFCASSVADGSQETQYFGPGTRLLVL.

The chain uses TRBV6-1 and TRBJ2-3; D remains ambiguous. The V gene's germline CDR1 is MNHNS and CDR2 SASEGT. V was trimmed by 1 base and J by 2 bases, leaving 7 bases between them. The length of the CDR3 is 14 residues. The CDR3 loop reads CASSEDLDTDTQYF. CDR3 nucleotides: TGTGCCAGCAGTGAAGACTTGGACACAGATACGCAGTATTTT.

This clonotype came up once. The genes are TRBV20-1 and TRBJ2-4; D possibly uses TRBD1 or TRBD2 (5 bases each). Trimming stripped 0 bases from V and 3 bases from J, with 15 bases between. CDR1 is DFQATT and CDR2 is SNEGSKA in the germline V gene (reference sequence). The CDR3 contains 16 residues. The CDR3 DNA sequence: TGCAGTGCTAGAGATCGAGCCGGGGACGACAAAAACATTCAGTACTTC. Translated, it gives CSARDRAGDDKNIQYF.

Here the CDR3 DNA reads TGTGCCAGCAGCTTAGCCCAGGGCTATGAAGGTGGAGGCACTGAAGCTTTCTTT. This translates into CASSLAQGYEGGGTEAFF. The rearrangement uses TRBV7-8 and TRBJ1-1, with a weak D call TRBD1 (5 bases). Germline lookup yields CDR1 SGHVS and CDR2 FQNEAQ. This CDR3 has 18 amino acids. Trimming took 0 bases from V and 4 from J, leaving 21 bases between them.

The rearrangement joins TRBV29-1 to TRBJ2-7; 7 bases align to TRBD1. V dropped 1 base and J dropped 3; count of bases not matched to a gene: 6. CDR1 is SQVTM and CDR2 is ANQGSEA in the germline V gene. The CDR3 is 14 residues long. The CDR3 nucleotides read TGCAGCGTTGAAGTCCCGGGACAGAGCTACGAGCAGTACTTC. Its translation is CSVEVPGQSYEQYF.

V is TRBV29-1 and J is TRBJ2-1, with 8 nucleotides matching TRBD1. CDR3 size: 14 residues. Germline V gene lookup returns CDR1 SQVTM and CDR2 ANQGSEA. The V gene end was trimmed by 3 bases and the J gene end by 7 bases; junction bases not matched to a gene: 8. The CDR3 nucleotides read TGCAGCGTTGAGACAGGGACAGGTAGGAATGAGCAGTTCTTC. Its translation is CSVETGTGRNEQFF.

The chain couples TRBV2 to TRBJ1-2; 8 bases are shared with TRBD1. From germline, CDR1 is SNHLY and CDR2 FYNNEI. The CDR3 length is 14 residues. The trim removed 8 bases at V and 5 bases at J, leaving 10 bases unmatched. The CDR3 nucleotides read TGTGCCAGCCCACGGGCACAGGGGGATTATGGCTACACCTTC. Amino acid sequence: CASPRAQGDYGYTF.

The chain's CDR3 is CSARVRGSYEQYF. The CDR3 DNA is TGCAGTGCTAGAGTCCGGGGCTCCTACGAGCAGTACTTC. The V gene is TRBV20-1, the J gene TRBJ2-7; a possible D gene is TRBD2 (5 bases). CDR3 length: 13 amino acids. Deletions cut 1 base from V and 0 bases from J, with 7 bases between. Looked up from germline, CDR1 is DFQATT and CDR2 is SNEGSKA (reference sequence).

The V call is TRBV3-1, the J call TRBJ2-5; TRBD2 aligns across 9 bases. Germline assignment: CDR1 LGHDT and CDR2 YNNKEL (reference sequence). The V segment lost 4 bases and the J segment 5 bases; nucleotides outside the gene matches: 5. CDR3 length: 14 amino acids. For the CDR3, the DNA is TGTGCCAGCAGCCGCGGGGGGGCCTGTGAGACCCAGTACTTC. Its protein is CASSRGGACETQYF.

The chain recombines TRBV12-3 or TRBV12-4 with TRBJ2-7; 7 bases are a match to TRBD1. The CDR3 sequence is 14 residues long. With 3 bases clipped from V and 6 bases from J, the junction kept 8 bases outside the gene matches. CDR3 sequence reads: CASSFVTGEGEQYF. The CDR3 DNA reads TGTGCCAGCAGTTTTGTAACAGGGGAAGGCGAGCAGTACTTC.

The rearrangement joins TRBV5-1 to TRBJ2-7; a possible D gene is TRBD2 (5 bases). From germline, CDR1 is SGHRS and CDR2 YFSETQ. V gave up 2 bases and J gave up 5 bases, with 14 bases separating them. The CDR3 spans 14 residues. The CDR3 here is CASSFLEGTHEQYF. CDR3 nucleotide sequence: TGCGCCAGCAGCTTCCTAGAGGGAACCCACGAGCAGTACTTC.

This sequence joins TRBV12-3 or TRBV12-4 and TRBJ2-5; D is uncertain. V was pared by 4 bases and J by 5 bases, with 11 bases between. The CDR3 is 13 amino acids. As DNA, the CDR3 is TGTGCCAGCAGTTACGAGTTGGGGGAGACCCAGTACTTC. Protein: CASSYELGETQYF.

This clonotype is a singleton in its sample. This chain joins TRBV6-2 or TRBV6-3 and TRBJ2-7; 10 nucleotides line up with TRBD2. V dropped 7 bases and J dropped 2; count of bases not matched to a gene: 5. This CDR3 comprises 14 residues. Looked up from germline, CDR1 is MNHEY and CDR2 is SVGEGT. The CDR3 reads CASKAGTSAYEQYF. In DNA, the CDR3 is TGTGCCAGCAAGGCCGGGACTAGCGCCTACGAGCAGTACTTC.

DNA for the CDR3: TGTGCCAGCAGTTACTCGAAGGGTCAGAACACTGAAGCTTTCTTT. This translates into CASSYSKGQNTEAFF. V is TRBV6-5 and J is TRBJ1-1; D is undetermined. The CDR3 sequence is 15 residues long. V was pared by 0 bases and J by 1 base, with 9 bases between. Germline-derived CDR1 and CDR2 are MNHEY and SVGAGI.

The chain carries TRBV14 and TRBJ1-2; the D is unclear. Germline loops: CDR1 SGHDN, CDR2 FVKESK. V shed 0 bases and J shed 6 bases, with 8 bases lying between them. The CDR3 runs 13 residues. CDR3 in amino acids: CASSQDWTDGYTF. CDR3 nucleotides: TGTGCCAGCAGCCAAGATTGGACGGATGGCTACACCTTC.

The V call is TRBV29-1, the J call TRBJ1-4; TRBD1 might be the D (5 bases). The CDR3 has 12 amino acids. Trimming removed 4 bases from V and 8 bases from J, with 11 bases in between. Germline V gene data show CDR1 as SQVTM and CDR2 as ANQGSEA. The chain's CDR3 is CSVAGSGEKLFF. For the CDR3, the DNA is TGCAGCGTTGCAGGGTCGGGGGAAAAACTGTTTTTT.

CDR3 in DNA: TGTGCCAGCAGACAGGGGGCCGATGGCTACACCTTC. Translating gives CASRQGADGYTF. The rearrangement links TRBV25-1 to TRBJ1-2, with 9 nucleotides matching TRBD1. From germline, CDR1 is MGHDK and CDR2 SYGVNS. The CDR3 sequence is 12 residues long. V was clipped by 6 bases and J by 6 bases; unmatched bases: 2.

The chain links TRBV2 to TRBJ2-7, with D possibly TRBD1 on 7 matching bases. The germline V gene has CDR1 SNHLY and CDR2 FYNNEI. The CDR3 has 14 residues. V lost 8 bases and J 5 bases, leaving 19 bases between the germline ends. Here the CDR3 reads CASGEAQGDHEQYF. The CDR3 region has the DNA TGTGCCAGCGGGGAGGCGCAGGGGGACCACGAGCAGTACTTC.

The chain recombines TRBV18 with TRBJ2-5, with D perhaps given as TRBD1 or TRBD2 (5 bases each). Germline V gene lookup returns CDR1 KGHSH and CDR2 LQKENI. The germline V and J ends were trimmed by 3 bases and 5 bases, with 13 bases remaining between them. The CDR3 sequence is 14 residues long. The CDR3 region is CASSPSPGPETQYF. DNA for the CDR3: TGTGCCAGCTCACCCTCACCGGGGCCGGAGACCCAGTACTTC.

The CDR3 protein is CASSVLGRDGYTF. CDR3 DNA sequence: TGTGCCAGCAGCGTACTGGGAAGGGATGGCTACACCTTC. The rearrangement joins TRBV9 to TRBJ1-2; D is unresolved. Germline CDR1 reads SGDLS; CDR2 reads YYNGEE. The V end lost 1 base, the J end lost 6 bases, and 10 bases lay between the germline ends. The CDR3 runs 13 residues.

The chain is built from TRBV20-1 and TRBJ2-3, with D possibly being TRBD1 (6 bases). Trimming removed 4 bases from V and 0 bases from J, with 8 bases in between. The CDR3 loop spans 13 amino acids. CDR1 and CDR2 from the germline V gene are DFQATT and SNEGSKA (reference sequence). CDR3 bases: TGCAGTGCTACGGACAGTAGCACAGATACGCAGTATTTT. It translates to CSATDSSTDTQYF.

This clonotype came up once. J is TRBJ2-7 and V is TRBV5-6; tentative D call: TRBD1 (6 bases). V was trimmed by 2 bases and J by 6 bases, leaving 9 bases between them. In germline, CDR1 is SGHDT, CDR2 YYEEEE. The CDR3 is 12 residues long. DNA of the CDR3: TGTGCCAGCAGCTTACAGGGTGCCGAGCAGTACTTC. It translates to CASSLQGAEQYF.

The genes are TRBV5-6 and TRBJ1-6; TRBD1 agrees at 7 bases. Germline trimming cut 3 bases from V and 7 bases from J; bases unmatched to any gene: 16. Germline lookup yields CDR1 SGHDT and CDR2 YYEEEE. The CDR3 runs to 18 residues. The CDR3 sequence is CASSSGATGERENSPLHF. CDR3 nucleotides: TGTGCCAGCAGCTCGGGCGCAACAGGGGAAAGGGAAAATTCACCCCTCCACTTT.

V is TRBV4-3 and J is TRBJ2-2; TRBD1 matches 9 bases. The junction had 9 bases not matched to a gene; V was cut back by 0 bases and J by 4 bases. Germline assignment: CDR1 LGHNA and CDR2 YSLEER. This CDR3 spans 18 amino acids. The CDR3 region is CASSQEAGTGRITGELFF. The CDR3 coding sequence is TGCGCCAGCAGCCAAGAGGCCGGGACAGGGAGAATCACCGGGGAGCTGTTTTTT.

Here the CDR3 DNA reads TGTGCCAGCAGCGCCCCCAGGGGAGATGAGACCCAGTACTTC. This encodes CASSAPRGDETQYF. The V gene is TRBV9, the J gene TRBJ2-5; D possibly corresponds to TRBD1 (6 bases). Per the germline V gene, CDR1 is SGDLS and CDR2 is YYNGEE. The length of the CDR3 is 14 residues. Deletions cut 3 bases from V and 5 bases from J, with 14 bases between.

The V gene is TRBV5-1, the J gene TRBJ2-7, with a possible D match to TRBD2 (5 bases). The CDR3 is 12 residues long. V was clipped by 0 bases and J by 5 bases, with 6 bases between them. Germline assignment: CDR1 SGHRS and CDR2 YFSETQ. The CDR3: CASSLAGNEQYF. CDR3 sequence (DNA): TGCGCCAGCAGCTTGGCGGGGAACGAGCAGTACTTC.